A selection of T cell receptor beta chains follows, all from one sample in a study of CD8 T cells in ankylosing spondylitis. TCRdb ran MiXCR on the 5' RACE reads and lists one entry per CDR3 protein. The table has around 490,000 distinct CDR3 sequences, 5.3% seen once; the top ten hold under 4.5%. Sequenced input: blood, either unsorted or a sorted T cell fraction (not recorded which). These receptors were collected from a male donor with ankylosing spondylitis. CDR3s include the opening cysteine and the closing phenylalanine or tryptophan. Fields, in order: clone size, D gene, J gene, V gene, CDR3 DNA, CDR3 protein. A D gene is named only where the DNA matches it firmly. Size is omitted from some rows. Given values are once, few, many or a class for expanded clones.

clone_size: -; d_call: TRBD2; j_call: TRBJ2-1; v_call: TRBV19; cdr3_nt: TGTGCCACCAAAAAAGGACTAGCGGGAGGTCCAAGCTCCTACAATGAGCAGTTCTTC; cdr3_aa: CATKKGLAGGPSSYNEQFF
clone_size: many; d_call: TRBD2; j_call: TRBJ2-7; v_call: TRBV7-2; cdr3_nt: TGTGCCAGCAGCTCGGGACTAGCTGTGGACGAGCAGTACTTC; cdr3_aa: CASSSGLAVDEQYF
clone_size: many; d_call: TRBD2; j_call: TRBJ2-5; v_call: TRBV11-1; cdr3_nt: TGTGCCAGCAGCTTCTTTAGCGGGGCCACACGGGAGACCCAGTACTTC; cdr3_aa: CASSFFSGATRETQYF
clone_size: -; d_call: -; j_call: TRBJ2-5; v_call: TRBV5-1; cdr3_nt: TGCGACAGCAGCTCTGACGGACAAGAGACCCAGCACTTC; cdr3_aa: CDSSSDGQETQHF
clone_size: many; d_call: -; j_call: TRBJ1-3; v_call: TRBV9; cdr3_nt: TGTGCCAGCAGCGCCGACACGGCGAGGAACACCATATATTTT; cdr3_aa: CASSADTARNTIYF
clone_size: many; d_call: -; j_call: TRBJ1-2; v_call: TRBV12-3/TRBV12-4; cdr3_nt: TGTGCCAGCAGACGGGCCCTACGGGGCGATGGCTACACCTTC; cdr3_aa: CASRRALRGDGYTF
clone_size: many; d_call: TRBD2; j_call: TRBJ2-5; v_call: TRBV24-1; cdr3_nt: TGTGCCACCAGTGATCCCGGGACTAGCGTCCAAGAGACCCAGTACTTC; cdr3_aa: CATSDPGTSVQETQYF
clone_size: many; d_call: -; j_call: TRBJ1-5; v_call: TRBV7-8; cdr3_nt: TGTGCCAGCAGCTACCGGGACTCCAACAATCAGCCCCAGCATTTT; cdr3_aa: CASSYRDSNNQPQHF
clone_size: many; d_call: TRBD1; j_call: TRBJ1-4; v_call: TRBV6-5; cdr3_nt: TGTGCCAGCAGTTGGCCGGGACAGGGAACTAATGAAAAACTGTTTTTT; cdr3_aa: CASSWPGQGTNEKLFF
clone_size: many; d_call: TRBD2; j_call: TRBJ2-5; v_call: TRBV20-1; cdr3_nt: TGCAGTGCTGGACTAGACCTGCGGGAGACCCAGTACTTC; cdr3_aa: CSAGLDLRETQYF
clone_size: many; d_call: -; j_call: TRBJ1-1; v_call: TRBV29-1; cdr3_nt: TGCAGCGTTATTGGGGCTGATGAAGCTTTCTTT; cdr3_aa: CSVIGADEAFF
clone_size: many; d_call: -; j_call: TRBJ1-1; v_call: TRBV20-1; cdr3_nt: TGCAGTGCTAGGGCTCGGGGGACTGAAGCTTTCTTT; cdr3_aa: CSARARGTEAFF
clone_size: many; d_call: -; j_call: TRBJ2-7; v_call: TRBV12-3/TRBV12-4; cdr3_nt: TGTGCCAGCAGTTTAGCAGGTACGGACGAGCAGTACTTC; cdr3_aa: CASSLAGTDEQYF
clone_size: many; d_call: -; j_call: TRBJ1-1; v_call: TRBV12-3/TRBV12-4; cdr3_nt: TGTGCCAGCACCCAGTTACGGAACACTGAAGCTTTCTTT; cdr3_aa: CASTQLRNTEAFF
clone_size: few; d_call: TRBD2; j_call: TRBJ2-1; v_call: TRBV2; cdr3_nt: TGTGCCAGCAGTGGGGAACTAGCGGTCAACTACAATGAGCAGTTCTTC; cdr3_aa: CASSGELAVNYNEQFF
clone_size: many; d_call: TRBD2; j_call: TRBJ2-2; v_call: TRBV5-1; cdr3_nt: TGCGCCAGCAGCTGGACTAGCGGTAACACCGGGGAGCTGTTTTTT; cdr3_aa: CASSWTSGNTGELFF
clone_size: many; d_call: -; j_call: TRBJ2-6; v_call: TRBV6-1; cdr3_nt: TGTGCCAGCAGTCAACACTCTGGGGCCAACGTCCTGACTTTC; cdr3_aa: CASSQHSGANVLTF
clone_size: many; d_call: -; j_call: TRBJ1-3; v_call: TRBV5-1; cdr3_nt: TGCGCCAGCAGCTTGTACGTGGGAAACACCATATATTTT; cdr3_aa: CASSLYVGNTIYF
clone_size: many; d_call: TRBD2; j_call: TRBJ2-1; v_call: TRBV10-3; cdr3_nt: TGTGCCATCAGTCTAGCGGGAAGCTCCTACAATGAGCAGTTCTTC; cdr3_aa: CAISLAGSSYNEQFF
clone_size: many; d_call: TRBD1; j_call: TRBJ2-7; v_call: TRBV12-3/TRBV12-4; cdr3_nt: TGTGCCAGCAGACCCGGGACAGGGGTCTACGAGCAGTACTTC; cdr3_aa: CASRPGTGVYEQYF
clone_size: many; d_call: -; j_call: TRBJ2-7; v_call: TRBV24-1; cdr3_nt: TGTGCCACCAGTGCGGACAACTACGAGCAGTACTTC; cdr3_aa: CATSADNYEQYF
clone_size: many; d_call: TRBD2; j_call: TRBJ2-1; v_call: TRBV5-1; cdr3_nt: TGCGCCAGCAGCAGTGGCGGGAGGGGGGACAATGAGCAGTTCTTC; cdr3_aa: CASSSGGRGDNEQFF
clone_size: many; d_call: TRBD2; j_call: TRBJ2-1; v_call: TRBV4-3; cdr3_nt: TGCGCCAGCAGCCAAGGAGCGGGGTCCGGCGCTGAGCAGTTCTTC; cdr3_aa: CASSQGAGSGAEQFF
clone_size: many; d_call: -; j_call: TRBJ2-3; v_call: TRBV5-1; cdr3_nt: TGCGCCAGCAGCTTGGCCCCGGGGGCCGATGTAGGTACGCAGTATTTT; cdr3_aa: CASSLAPGADVGTQYF
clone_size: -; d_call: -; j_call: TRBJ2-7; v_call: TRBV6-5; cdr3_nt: TGTGCCAGCAGTTACGCTTCTCGCGGGCACTCCTACGAGCAGTACTTC; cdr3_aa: CASSYASRGHSYEQYF